Listed below are T cell receptor beta chains from one sample, sequenced in a study of shared clonotypes between healthy human individuals. Profiling relied on immunoSEQ multiplex PCR, and the TCRdb table lists in-frame clones only, not all of them. The repertoire consists of millions of clones, with approximately 94% occurring once and the leading ten covering more than 0.12%. The source material was naive CD4+ T cells sorted from blood. The source is a man between 18 and 35 years old in good health. The CDR3 runs from the conserved cysteine through the conserved F or W. A D gene is named only where the DNA matches it firmly. Clone size is given for some rows only: seen once, a few or many times, or a class if the clone is expanded.

len	abundance	d_gene	v_gene	j_gene	CDR3aa	CDR3nt
15	-	-	TRBV5-1	TRBJ2-1	CASSSRDPLWNEQFF	TGCGCCAGCAGCTCCCGGGACCCATTATGGAATGAGCAGTTCTTC
18	-	TRBD2	TRBV5-1	TRBJ2-7	CASSLGASGSTAPYEQYF	TGCGCCAGCAGCTTGGGGGCTAGCGGGAGTACCGCACCCTACGAGCAGTACTTC
14	-	TRBD1	TRBV10-3	TRBJ2-7	CAIRKDRDHYEQYF	TGTGCCATCAGGAAGGACAGGGACCATTACGAGCAGTACTTC
14	-	TRBD2	TRBV25-1	TRBJ2-3	CASSGAGAIDTQYF	TGTGCCAGCAGTGGAGCGGGGGCAATAGATACGCAGTATTTT
15	-	-	TRBV5-1	TRBJ2-5	CASMEGSGSQETQYF	TGCGCCAGCATGGAGGGGTCGGGCAGCCAAGAGACCCAGTACTTC
14	-	-	TRBV27	TRBJ2-3	CASSFGGNTDTQYF	TGTGCCAGCAGTTTCGGGGGCAACACAGATACGCAGTATTTT
16	-	-	TRBV19	TRBJ2-1	CASSPGRGQAYNEQFF	TGTGCCAGTAGCCCTGGGCGGGGCCAGGCCTACAATGAGCAGTTCTTC
13	-	-	TRBV10-3	TRBJ2-2	CAIRESNTGELFF	TGTGCCATCAGGGAGTCGAACACCGGGGAGCTGTTTTTT
13	-	-	TRBV29-1	TRBJ1-5	CSVEVGLDQPQHF	TGCAGCGTTGAAGTGGGGCTGGATCAGCCCCAGCATTTT
15	-	TRBD2	TRBV5-1	TRBJ2-1	CASSLTSGPGIEQFF	TGCGCCAGCAGCTTGACTAGCGGACCTGGGATTGAGCAGTTCTTC
15	few	TRBD1	TRBV9	TRBJ1-6	CASSPRTGGNSPLHF	TGTGCCAGCAGCCCTAGGACAGGGGGTAATTCACCCCTCCACTTT
17	-	TRBD1	TRBV10-2	TRBJ1-5	CASSESRGGRGLQPQHF	TGCGCCAGCAGTGAGTCGAGAGGGGGCAGGGGGCTTCAGCCCCAGCATTTT
14	-	-	TRBV18	TRBJ2-1	CASSAGAQGVEQFF	TGTGCCAGCTCTGCCGGGGCTCAAGGGGTTGAGCAGTTCTTC
11	-	-	TRBV6-1	TRBJ2-7	CASSERDEQYF	TGTGCCAGCAGTGAAAGGGACGAGCAGTACTTC
15	-	-	TRBV19	TRBJ1-3	CASTGVHTAGNTIYF	TGTGCCAGTACCGGGGTCCACACGGCTGGAAACACCATATATTTT
13	-	-	TRBV30	TRBJ1-3	CAWSVRGRNTIYF	TGTGCCTGGAGTGTAAGGGGAAGAAACACCATATATTTT
19	-	TRBD2	TRBV7-8	TRBJ2-2	CASSKGLKSVRRGTGELFF	TGTGCCAGCAGCAAGGGACTAAAATCCGTCCGGCGAGGCACCGGGGAGCTGTTTTTT
14	-	-	TRBV9	TRBJ1-4	CASSPGQSNEKLFF	TGTGCCAGCAGCCCCGGACAGTCTAATGAAAAACTGTTTTTT
13	few	-	TRBV2	TRBJ2-7	CASRTTALYEQYF	TGTGCCAGCAGGACTACCGCCCTCTACGAGCAGTACTTC
15	-	TRBD2	TRBV18	TRBJ2-7	CASSPPGGGSYEQYF	TGTGCCAGCTCGCCCCCGGGGGGAGGCTCCTACGAGCAGTACTTC
14	-	TRBD1	TRBV5-5	TRBJ2-7	CASSLMGQAYEQYF	TGTGCCAGCAGCTTAATGGGACAGGCCTACGAGCAGTACTTC
13	-	-	TRBV19	TRBJ1-2	CASSILNREFYTF	TGTGCCAGTAGTATCTTGAACAGGGAGTTCTACACCTTC
13	few	-	TRBV2	TRBJ1-2	CASSEGQSYGYTF	TGTGCCAGCAGTGAAGGACAGAGCTATGGCTACACCTTC
13	-	-	TRBV9	TRBJ1-1	CASSGTENTEAFF	TGTGCCAGCAGCGGGACGGAGAACACTGAAGCTTTCTTT
14	-	-	TRBV10-3	TRBJ1-2	CAISEPDRASGYTF	TGTGCCATCAGTGAGCCGGACAGAGCCTCTGGCTACACCTTC
14	-	-	TRBV13	TRBJ2-5	CASSFGLDQETQYF	TGTGCCAGCAGCTTTGGACTTGATCAAGAGACCCAGTACTTC
14	few	-	TRBV4-1	TRBJ2-7	CASALDILPYEQYF	TGCGCCAGCGCGTTGGACATTCTTCCCTACGAGCAGTACTTC
15	-	TRBD1	TRBV23-1	TRBJ1-1	CASSQRDRDNTEAFF	TGCGCCAGCAGTCAGCGGGACAGGGATAACACTGAAGCTTTCTTT
14	-	TRBD1	TRBV18	TRBJ1-1	CASSRGQVVTEAFF	TGTGCCAGCTCGCGAGGACAGGTTGTGACTGAAGCTTTCTTT
16	-	TRBD2	TRBV4-1	TRBJ2-5	CASSQQSGRPQETQYF	TGCGCCAGCAGCCAACAGAGCGGGAGGCCCCAAGAGACCCAGTACTTC